A single count supports the clone carrying this T cell receptor beta chain. What it recognizes is unknown. CDR1 is SGHTS, CDR2 YDEGEE, per germline. V lost 0 bases and J lost 1, with 10 bases in between. This CDR3 comprises 15 residues. These data originate in a study of cytomegalovirus exposure and HLA in healthy donors. The PCR had 60 Vbeta and 13 Jbeta primers. Clones were read by immunoSEQ multiplex PCR, and TCRdb kept only the in-frame ones, dropping some. The table records 95,000 to 150,000 clones, 77% of them present only once. Findings and limits, study-wide: Reportedly, cytomegalovirus status was diagnosed with high sensitivity and specificity. A few of the chains that were CMV-associated were confirmed in vitro to be specific for CMV antigens. Per published accounts, TCR beta sequences correctly predicted the HLA-A and HLA-B alleles of most subjects.

This receptor was obtained from a man aged 18 to 29 in good health and CMV-seropositive. This rearrangement joins TRBV5-8 to TRBJ1-1; perhaps TRBD1 as D (6 bases). Sequenced material: PBMCs. The CDR3 spells CASSLDGTPNTEAFF. The CDR3 nucleotides read TGTGCCAGCAGCTTGGATGGGACACCGAACACTGAAGCTTTCTTT.